This T cell receptor (beta chain) was sequenced for a study of T cells in Graves' hyperthyroidism and ophthalmopathy. The study, taken as a whole, reports: Peripheral blood also featured most of the thyroid clonotypes expanded above 0.001.

This clonotype has more than one count but fewer than ten. What it binds is not known. Amplification yielded TCR beta CDR3 regions, with RNA transcripts as the source. TCR CDR3 regions were first amplified by RT-PCR with HTBI primers. TCRdb independently ran MiXCR on the multiplex PCR reads; one entry per CDR3 protein. The sample contains about 690,000 distinct CDR3 sequences, roughly 17% of which appear only once. The V gene end was trimmed by 0 bases and the J gene end by 2 bases; junction bases not matched to a gene: 4. CDR3 length: 15 residues. CDR1 is MGHRA and CDR2 is YSYEKL in the germline V gene. Hyperthyroidism of Graves' type that showed no ophthalmopathy progression within 18 months was stable. Patients with uncontrolled infections, other autoimmune diseases, pregnancy or lactation were excluded.

This receptor was identified in a man in his fifties with Graves' hyperthyroidism. The V and J genes are TRBV4-1 and TRBJ2-7; 7 nucleotides align to TRBD1. Material for sequencing was blood. CDR3 region: CASSQDRGSTYEQYF. For the CDR3, the DNA is TGCGCCAGCAGCCAAGACAGGGGGTCTACCTACGAGCAGTACTTC.